This TCR beta chain was documented in a study of T cell responses to AZD1222 COVID-19 vaccine. Study findings and constraints: Most donors were white British and more were female, and clonal diversity was possibly underestimated. At study baseline, merely more than 5 AZD1222 recipients were seropositive. Unmutated regions of variants are reportedly targeted by nearly half of spike-specific TCRs.

In the case of this clone: Antigen: not known.

This CDR3 region has 11 residues. The germline V gene has CDR1 MNHEY and CDR2 SVGEGT. Trimming removed 5 bases at V and 7 bases at J, with 8 bases between. Profiled with immunoSEQ multiplex PCR; TCRdb holds only in-frame clones, not every one. The sample shows about 150,000 clones, 90% to 95% of them seen only once. The sequenced sample was peripheral blood, obtained on day 0 of AZD1222 vaccination. The chain links TRBV6-2 or TRBV6-3 to TRBJ1-2; D is perhaps TRBD1 (5 bases). This sequence was found in an adult in good health. The CDR3 here is CASSRTFGYTF. The CDR3 DNA is TGTGCCAGCAGTAGGACATTTGGCTACACCTTC.